These 20 T cell receptor beta chains came from one sample sequenced in a study of CD8 T cells in ankylosing spondylitis. A single record per CDR3 protein comes from TCRdb applying MiXCR to the 5' RACE reads. Of approximately 300,000 distinct CDR3 sequences in the sample, roughly 8% were seen once. Their antigens are not known. Study-level points and caveats: Apparently characteristic of ankylosing spondylitis blood was a TCR beta motif (roughly eight highly homologous variants).

Sequenced: blood, either unsorted or a sorted T cell fraction (not recorded which). These receptors came from a male donor with ankylosing spondylitis.

V usage is TRBV5-1 and J usage is TRBJ2-7, with 8 positions matching TRBD1. The CDR3 sequence is 15 residues long. The V gene's germline CDR1 is SGHRS and CDR2 YFSETQ. V shed 4 bases, J shed 3 bases, and the junction held 9 bases outside the gene matches. CDR3 coding DNA: TGCGCCAGCAGCCCATCCCCGGGACAGGACTACGAGCAGTACTTC. It codes for CASSPSPGQDYEQYF.

This clonotype was observed a handful of times. The gene calls are TRBV15 and TRBJ2-7; D gene unclear. CDR1 is LNHNV, CDR2 YYDKDF, per germline (reference sequence). This CDR3 is built from 14 residues. Trimming pared 0 bases from V and 4 bases from J, leaving 10 bases between. The CDR3 DNA reads TGTGCCACCAGCAGAGATCCGGGCTCTTACGAGCAGTACTTC. Translated: CATSRDPGSYEQYF.

This clonotype was recorded many times. The chain's CDR3 is CSVEGGPRLANYGYTF. The CDR3 bases are TGCAGCGTTGAAGGGGGGCCCAGATTAGCTAACTATGGCTACACCTTC. The chain is built from TRBV29-1 and TRBJ1-2, with a weak D call TRBD1 (6 bases). The CDR3 has 16 residues. The germline gives CDR1 SQVTM, CDR2 ANQGSEA. With 1 base removed from V and 0 bases from J, the gap between germline ends came to 15 bases.

The V and J genes are TRBV4-1 and TRBJ2-7; D may be TRBD1 (6 bases). CDR3 length equals 14 residues. Germline V gene lookup returns CDR1 MGHRA and CDR2 YSYEKL. Trimming removed 3 bases at V and 2 bases at J, with 11 bases between. CDR3 coding DNA: TGCGCCAGCAGCCACCTGACAGGTACCTACGAGCAGTACTTC. The encoded protein is CASSHLTGTYEQYF.

This clonotype was seen only a few times. The chain recombines TRBV11-2 with TRBJ1-6; D unresolved. The CDR3 totals 16 residues. Trimming left V 5 bases short and J 0 bases short, with 11 bases between. The germline V gene has CDR1 SGHAT and CDR2 FQNNGV. The CDR3 nucleotides read TGTGCCAGCAGCGATGCAGTGAGCTCCTATAATTCACCCCTCCACTTT. It translates to CASSDAVSSYNSPLHF. Full variable domain (rest looked up from reference TRBV11-2 and TRBJ1-6): EAGVAQSPRYKIIEKRQSVAFWCNPISGHATLYWYQQILGQGPKLLIQFQNNGVVDDSQLPKDRFSAERLKGVDSTLKIQPAKLEDSAVYLCASSDAVSSYNSPLHFGNGTRLTVT.

This clonotype turned up a few times. V gene TRBV12-3 or TRBV12-4 combines with J gene TRBJ2-7; 10 nucleotides line up with TRBD2. The CDR3 length is 14 residues. V dropped 6 bases and J dropped 3; count of bases not matched to a gene: 5. Written as DNA, the CDR3 is TGTGCCAGCAGACTTAGCGGGGGGAACTACGAGCAGTACTTC. As protein: CASRLSGGNYEQYF.

This clonotype came up many times. This chain connects TRBV29-1 to TRBJ2-1, with D possibly being TRBD2 (6 bases). Germline V lookup: CDR1 SQVTM, CDR2 ANQGSEA. CDR3 length equals 16 residues. V lost 1 base, J lost 8 bases, and 21 bases lay in between. The CDR3 coding sequence is TGCAGCGTTGAAGGGGTGGGACTTAGTAGGTTGGATGAGCAGTTCTTC. Translating gives CSVEGVGLSRLDEQFF.

There are a few counts of this clonotype. The chain carries TRBV10-3 and TRBJ1-1, with no clear D. Trimming took off 6 bases at V and 6 bases at J, with 8 bases between the two ends. Germline assignment: CDR1 ENHRY and CDR2 SYGVKD. This CDR3 has 11 residues. CDR3 bases: TGTGCCATCAGCTGGGAGGCTGAAGCTTTCTTT. Encoded protein: CAISWEAEAFF.

A few counts support this clonotype. The J gene is TRBJ1-5, the V gene TRBV7-9, with D tentatively TRBD1 (5 bases). Germline loops: CDR1 SEHNR, CDR2 FQNEAQ (reference sequence). The CDR3 totals 14 residues. V was shortened by 10 bases and J by 2 bases, with 15 bases between the two germline ends. CDR3 in DNA: TGTGCCACGCGGGGGGTCGGGGGCAATCAGCCCCAGCATTTT. Its protein product is CATRGVGGNQPQHF.

This clonotype has a handful of counts. The chain employs TRBV24-1 and TRBJ1-2; unclear D gene. This CDR3 is built from 11 residues. Germline CDR1 reads KGHDR; CDR2 reads SFDVKD. The V end lost 5 bases, the J end lost 7 bases, and 7 bases lay between the germline ends. CDR3 sequence (DNA): TGTGCCACCAGTGTCGGGTCTGGCTACACCTTC. Its protein is CATSVGSGYTF.

This clonotype was detected ten times or more. The chain employs TRBV12-3 or TRBV12-4 and TRBJ1-1; D remains unclear. Trimming shortened V by 6 bases and J by 1 base, and 12 bases separated the two germline ends. CDR3 length equals 14 residues. The CDR3 nucleotides are TGTGCCAGCAGCTTCCTGAGCAGGAACACTGAAGCTTTCTTT. This codes for CASSFLSRNTEAFF.

This clonotype was counted ten times or more. The chain carries TRBV20-1 and TRBJ2-1; 7 bases map to TRBD2. The CDR3 loop spans 14 amino acids. V shed 3 bases, J shed 4 bases, and the junction held 6 bases outside the gene matches. CDR1 and CDR2 (germline): DFQATT, SNEGSKA (reference sequence). CDR3 residues: CSASPPAGYNEQFF. The CDR3 coding sequence is TGCAGTGCTAGTCCTCCAGCGGGGTACAATGAGCAGTTCTTC.

This clonotype was seen ten or more times. The chain carries TRBV7-9 and TRBJ1-1; D may be TRBD1 (6 bases). Trimming pared 5 bases from V and 7 bases from J, leaving 14 bases between. This CDR3 contains 13 residues. The V gene's germline CDR1 is SEHNR and CDR2 FQNEAQ (reference sequence). CDR3 loop: CASSRRQVLEAFF. CDR3 in DNA: TGTGCCAGCAGCCGACGACAGGTTCTTGAAGCTTTCTTT.

The chain has TRBV3-1 and TRBJ2-1, with 13 bases fitting TRBD2. V trimming: 8 bases; J trimming: 3 bases; junction bases outside the gene matches: 16. From germline, CDR1 is LGHDT and CDR2 YNNKEL (reference sequence). This CDR3 spans 19 amino acids. The CDR3 region is CASCKEVGTSGNIYNEQFF. CDR3 DNA: TGTGCCAGCTGCAAAGAGGTGGGGACTAGCGGGAACATCTACAATGAGCAGTTCTTC.

This clonotype was observed a handful of times. The rearrangement links TRBV12-3 or TRBV12-4 to TRBJ1-4; D remains unclear. V was shortened by 4 bases and J by 5 bases, with 14 bases between the two germline ends. This CDR3 has 15 residues. The CDR3 region has the DNA TGTGCCAGCAGTTCCTCGACGGACGGGAATGAAAAACTGTTTTTT. Translated: CASSSSTDGNEKLFF.

The chain couples TRBV9 to TRBJ2-3; the match to TRBD2 covers 15 bases. V lost 3 bases, J lost 3 bases, and 8 bases stayed unmatched. CDR3 length: 18 amino acids. Germline CDR1 reads SGDLS; CDR2 reads YYNGEE. CDR3 DNA sequence: TGTGCCAGCAGCGCGTATTCCGGGACTAGCGGGAGGACAGATACGCAGTATTTT. Its translation: CASSAYSGTSGRTDTQYF.

This clonotype showed up just a few times. This chain connects TRBV7-2 to TRBJ2-5; 8 nucleotides match TRBD2. With 2 bases clipped from V and 2 bases from J, the junction kept 7 bases outside the gene matches. This CDR3 region has 16 residues. Germline V lookup: CDR1 SGHTA, CDR2 FQGNSA. The DNA for the CDR3 is TGTGCCAGCAGCTTAAGGGAAACTAGCGGACAAGAGACCCAGTACTTC. Protein: CASSLRETSGQETQYF.

The chain uses TRBV5-1 and TRBJ1-5; D possibly corresponds to TRBD1 (6 bases). Trimming left V 4 bases short and J 3 bases short, with 14 bases between. Germline values: CDR1 SGHRS, CDR2 YFSETQ. This CDR3 is built from 15 residues. The DNA for the CDR3 is TGCGCCAGCAGCAAGACAGGTAACTCCAATCAGCCCCAGCATTTT. Amino acid sequence: CASSKTGNSNQPQHF.

V and J are TRBV20-1 and TRBJ1-2; TRBD1 matches 8 bases. The CDR3 covers 16 residues. Germline CDR1 and CDR2: DFQATT and SNEGSKA (reference sequence). V lost 2 bases to trimming and J lost 1 base; unmatched junction nucleotides: 9. CDR3 in amino acids: CSARRQGTNVNYGYTF. In nucleotides, the CDR3 is TGCAGTGCTAGACGACAGGGGACTAACGTTAACTATGGCTACACCTTC.

In this sample, this clonotype turned up many times. The chain employs TRBV7-9 and TRBJ2-1; D is unclear. The CDR3 is 16 amino acids. Germline CDR1 is SEHNR and CDR2 is FQNEAQ (reference sequence). Trimming cost V 2 bases and J 1 base, with 12 bases left between them. CDR3 loop: CASSLSLPISYNEQFF. CDR3 nucleotides: TGTGCCAGCAGCTTATCCTTGCCAATTTCCTACAATGAGCAGTTCTTC.